The 20 T cell receptor beta chains reported below all come from one sample, sequenced in a study of blood T cells in healthy people across ages. Then a second PCR, running roughly 7 to 11 cycles, was carried out with a sample-barcoded 5' primer and a J-beta primer mix. In TCRdb, the 5' RACE reads were re-called with MiXCR into one record per CDR3 protein. The profile covers about 690,000 distinct CDR3 sequences, with approximately 40% appearing a single time and about 32% taken by the ten largest. The sequencing sample was made of blood. The receptors originated from an elderly man in good health.

This clonotype has just a few counts. The chain uses TRBV5-1 and TRBJ2-7; D gene ambiguous. Germline lookup yields CDR1 SGHRS and CDR2 YFSETQ. The CDR3 totals 14 residues. The ends were cut back, 0 bases at V and 2 bases at J, with 9 bases in the middle. For the CDR3, the DNA is TGCGCCAGCAGCTTGGAAGGGTTCCCCTACGAGCAGTACTTC. This gives the protein CASSLEGFPYEQYF.

The chain is built from TRBV20-1 and TRBJ1-4; D gene uncertain. From germline, CDR1 is DFQATT and CDR2 SNEGSKA (reference sequence). Trimming removed 1 base from V and 5 bases from J, with 11 bases in between. The CDR3 covers 14 residues. Here the CDR3 reads CSARVVAGNEKLFF. In nucleotides, the CDR3 is TGCAGTGCTAGAGTTGTGGCCGGCAATGAAAAACTGTTTTTT.

This clonotype was picked up many times. The chain uses TRBV5-5 and TRBJ1-2, with 7 bases aligning to TRBD1. There are 13 residues in the CDR3. Germline CDR1 reads SGHKS; CDR2 reads YYEKEE (reference sequence). V dropped 4 bases and J dropped 2; count of bases not matched to a gene: 2. This CDR3 reads CASSTGQNYGYTF. As DNA, the CDR3 is TGTGCCAGCAGCACGGGACAGAACTATGGCTACACCTTC.

The CDR3 region is CASSPEGQGDRSPLHF. The CDR3 region has the DNA TGTGCCAGCAGTCCTGAAGGACAGGGGGATCGATCGCCCCTCCACTTT. The gene calls are TRBV28 and TRBJ1-6; 10 bases align to TRBD1. Germline lookup yields CDR1 MDHEN and CDR2 SYDVKM. The CDR3 is 16 amino acids. After removal of 5 bases from V and 13 bases from J, the junction contained 14 bases not matched to a gene.

The chain is built from TRBV20-1 and TRBJ2-1; 8 bases fit TRBD1. CDR1 and CDR2 from the germline V gene are DFQATT and SNEGSKA (reference sequence). The junction had 2 bases not matched to a gene; V was cut back by 4 bases and J by 3 bases. The length of the CDR3 is 13 residues. The CDR3 here is CSANRGVYNEQFF. The CDR3 bases are TGCAGTGCTAACAGGGGGGTCTACAATGAGCAGTTCTTC.

Concerning this clonotype itself: Since a much larger clone is just one base distant, this may be a read error. The genes are TRBV29-1 and TRBJ2-1; weak D call: TRBD1 (5 bases). The length of the CDR3 is 12 residues. Looked up from germline, CDR1 is SQVTM and CDR2 is ANQGSEA. Trimming cost V 8 bases and J 5 bases, with 13 bases left between them. CDR3 loop: CSTGVRDNEQFF. The DNA of the CDR3 is TGCAGCACAGGAGTCAGGGACAATGAGCAGTTCTTC.

A remark on this clonotype: The junction does not match germline at one end; this may be a read error. This chain links TRBV6-5 with TRBJ2-2; D unresolved. CDR1 MNHEY and CDR2 SVGAGI come from the germline V gene. The CDR3 length is 12 residues. The chain's CDR3 is CASSYLHGELFF. For the CDR3, the DNA is TGTGCCAGTAGTTATTTGCACGGGGAGCTGTTTTTT.

The V call is TRBV4-3, the J call TRBJ1-6; weak D call: TRBD1 (5 bases). The CDR3 extends over 16 amino acids. Trimming shortened V by 3 bases and J by 7 bases, and 16 bases separated the two germline ends. From germline, CDR1 is LGHNA and CDR2 YSLEER. CDR3: CASSQSGTRNNSPLHF. DNA for the CDR3: TGCGCCAGCAGCCAGAGCGGGACGAGGAACAATTCACCCCTCCACTTT.

The gene calls are TRBV7-9 and TRBJ2-7, with a weak D call TRBD1 (6 bases). The CDR3 is made up of 14 amino acids. Trimming pared 5 bases from V and 1 base from J, leaving 12 bases between. Per germline, CDR1 SEHNR and CDR2 FQNEAQ (reference sequence). CDR3 bases: TGTGCCAGCAGCCCGCAGGGGAGATCCTACGAGCAGTACTTC. Translating it yields CASSPQGRSYEQYF. Combining the CDR3 with reference TRBV7-9 and TRBJ2-7 gives the whole variable domain DTGVSQNPRHKITKRGQNVTFRCDPISEHNRLYWYRQTLGQGPEFLTYFQNEAQLEKSRLLSDRFSAERPKGSFSTLEIQRTEQGDSAMYLCASSPQGRSYEQYFGPGTRLTVT.

This rearrangement joins TRBV7-6 to TRBJ2-5; 9 bases agree with TRBD1. The CDR3 is 15 amino acids. V lost 1 base and J lost 4; bases outside the gene matches: 4. Germline V gives CDR1 SGHVS, CDR2 FNYEAQ. The DNA of the CDR3 is TGTGCCAGCAGCTTAGGGACAGGGGCCGTAGAGACCCAGTACTTC. Residues: CASSLGTGAVETQYF. The full variable domain, in which reference TRBV7-6 and TRBJ2-5 provide the parts outside the CDR3, is GAGVSQSPRYKVTKRGQDVALRCDPISGHVSLYWYRQALGQGPEFLTYFNYEAQQDKSGLPNDRFSAERPEGSISTLTIQRTEQRDSAMYRCASSLGTGAVETQYFGPGTRLLVL.

Many counts were recorded for this clonotype. In nucleotides, the CDR3 is TGTGCCAGCAGTTACCTGCTTCAGGGATCACCCCTCCACTTT. Its protein is CASSYLLQGSPLHF. J is TRBJ1-6 and V is TRBV6-5, with a tentative D call TRBD1 (5 bases). V was clipped by 2 bases and J by 10 bases, with 12 bases between them. The CDR3 runs 14 residues. Per the germline V gene, CDR1 is MNHEY and CDR2 is SVGAGI.

This chain uses TRBV6-1 with TRBJ2-5; 14 nucleotides match TRBD2. From germline, CDR1 is MNHNS and CDR2 SASEGT. The V and J ends lost 4 bases and 5 bases, in that order; junction bases with no gene match: 3. The CDR3 is 15 residues long. Here the CDR3 reads CASSGLAGGPETQYF. CDR3 nucleotide sequence: TGTGCCAGCAGTGGACTAGCGGGAGGGCCGGAGACCCAGTACTTC.

The chain employs TRBV5-1 and TRBJ2-1; 8 nucleotides match TRBD1. CDR3 length: 16 amino acids. In germline, CDR1 is SGHRS, CDR2 YFSETQ. With V trimmed by 2 bases and J by 6 bases, 10 bases remained unmatched. DNA for the CDR3: TGCGCCAGCAGCTTCGCTACGGGACAGGTCGGCAATGAGCAGTTCTTC. Translation gives CASSFATGQVGNEQFF. The whole variable domain, remainder taken from reference TRBV5-1 and TRBJ2-1, is KAGVTQTPRYLIKTRGQQVTLSCSPISGHRSVSWYQQTPGQGLQFLFEYFSETQRNKGNFPGRFSGRQFSNSRSEMNVSTLELGDSALYLCASSFATGQVGNEQFFGPGTRLTVL.

With regard to this clonotype: With a much larger clone just one base away, this may be a read error. J is TRBJ2-7 and V is TRBV29-1; tentative D call: TRBD2 (6 bases). The CDR3 is 14 amino acids. Trimming stripped 3 bases from V and 8 bases from J, with 20 bases between. CDR1 and CDR2 (germline): SQVTM, ANQGSEA. CDR3 DNA: TGCAGCGTTGAGGGGCGGGAAAAGGGACTTAAGCAGTACTTC. Translating it yields CSVEGREKGLKQYF.

A few counts support this clonotype. The V and J genes are TRBV5-1 and TRBJ1-2; 9 bases fit TRBD1. The CDR3 has 15 amino acids. With 4 bases clipped from V and 4 bases from J, the junction kept 8 bases outside the gene matches. Germline CDR1 reads SGHRS; CDR2 reads YFSETQ. The DNA for the CDR3 is TGCGCCAGCAGCCTGAGGACAGGGGCGGTCTATGGCTACACCTTC. Its translation: CASSLRTGAVYGYTF.

The gene calls are TRBV24-1 and TRBJ2-3; 10 bases agree with TRBD2. The germline V gene has CDR1 KGHDR and CDR2 SFDVKD. V was pared by 4 bases and J by 5 bases, with 8 bases of the junction left unmatched. The CDR3 has 16 amino acids. The CDR3 loop reads CATSDPLAGYLDTQYF. As DNA, the CDR3 is TGTGCCACCAGTGACCCACTAGCGGGATATCTAGATACGCAGTATTTT.

The chain has TRBV29-1 and TRBJ1-1, with 10 bases fitting TRBD1. Per germline, CDR1 SQVTM and CDR2 ANQGSEA. This CDR3 comprises 17 residues. J gave up 4 bases and V 6 bases, and 17 bases lay outside the gene matches. Here the CDR3 DNA reads TGCAGCGTCCCGAGACAGGGGGCGCGGTCGGTATTCACTGAAGCTTTCTTT. Amino acids: CSVPRQGARSVFTEAFF.

The genes are TRBV29-1 and TRBJ2-5; D might be TRBD1 (7 bases). Germline V gives CDR1 SQVTM, CDR2 ANQGSEA. This CDR3 region has 14 residues. The germline V and J ends were trimmed by 4 bases and 5 bases, with 17 bases remaining between them. In DNA, the CDR3 is TGCAGCGTTGGCAGGGGGGATGGGGCGGAGACCCAGTACTTC. Translating it yields CSVGRGDGAETQYF.

For the CDR3, the DNA is TGTGCCAGCAGCATAGGTCGAGAGCAGTTCTTC. Translating it yields CASSIGREQFF. This chain uses TRBV21-1 with TRBJ2-1. TRBV21-1 corresponds to a pseudogene. The CDR3 has 11 amino acids.

This chain connects TRBV6-2 or TRBV6-3 to TRBJ2-1; D gene uncertain. The V and J ends lost 2 bases and 3 bases respectively, with 5 bases between them. Germline CDR1 MNHEY, CDR2 SVGEGT. The CDR3 length is 13 residues. Here the CDR3 reads CASSYNSYNEQFF. Written as DNA, the CDR3 is TGTGCCAGCAGTTACAACAGCTACAATGAGCAGTTCTTC.